The 8 T cell receptor beta chains below were found in one sample sequenced in a study of blood T cells in healthy people across ages. Primers used in a second PCR of roughly 6 to 11 cycles were a sample-barcoded 5' primer and a J-beta primer mix. In TCRdb, the 5' RACE reads were re-called with MiXCR into one record per CDR3 protein. This sample has 850,000 to 1,000,000 distinct CDR3 sequences; roughly 50% occur once, and the top ten carry 13%. Sequencing was carried out using blood. The receptors here all came from a man between 25 and 39 years old in good health.

This chain links TRBV7-2 with TRBJ2-5, with 7 bases identical to TRBD2. CDR3 length equals 14 residues. The trim removed 6 bases at V and 5 bases at J, leaving 9 bases unmatched. The germline V gene encodes CDR1 SGHTA and CDR2 FQGNSA. CDR3 loop: CASSRWEGGETQYF. The CDR3 nucleotides read TGTGCCAGCAGTAGATGGGAGGGCGGGGAGACCCAGTACTTC. Together with reference TRBV7-2 and TRBJ2-5, the CDR3 gives the full variable domain: GAGVSQSPSNKVTEKGKDVELRCDPISGHTALYWYRQSLGQGLEFLIYFQGNSAPDKSGLPSDRFSAERTGGSVSTLTIQRTQQEDSAVYLCASSRWEGGETQYFGPGTRLLVL.

The rearrangement links TRBV5-1 to TRBJ2-2, with a tentative D call TRBD1 (6 bases). Per the germline V gene, CDR1 is SGHRS and CDR2 is YFSETQ. This CDR3 region has 15 residues. This chain's CDR3 is CVTSEGVANTGELFF. DNA of the CDR3: TGCGTCACCTCTGAGGGGGTGGCTAACACCGGGGAGCTGTTTTTT.

This sequence joins TRBV4-2 and TRBJ2-5; a weak D match, TRBD2 (5 bases). Germline V CDR1 and CDR2: LGHNA, YNFKEQ. This CDR3 comprises 14 residues. Trimming took 5 bases from V and 1 from J, leaving 11 bases between them. The CDR3: CASSARDVQETQYF. CDR3 DNA sequence: TGTGCCAGCAGCGCTCGGGATGTCCAAGAGACCCAGTACTTC.

The CDR3 region is CSASDLQGGFNSPLHF. The CDR3 DNA is TGCAGTGCTAGTGATCTCCAGGGGGGATTTAATTCACCCCTCCACTTT. V usage is TRBV20-1 and J usage is TRBJ1-6; 7 positions agree with TRBD1. V lost 3 bases and J lost 6; bases outside the gene matches: 11. CDR1 is DFQATT, CDR2 SNEGSKA, per germline (reference sequence). This CDR3 is built from 16 residues.

The chain couples TRBV29-1 to TRBJ2-3, with D uncertain. This CDR3 is built from 13 residues. V dropped 3 bases and J dropped 4 bases, with 11 bases sitting between them. Germline V gene data show CDR1 as SQVTM and CDR2 as ANQGSEA. The CDR3 here is CSVDDLASDTQYF. The CDR3 DNA is TGCAGCGTTGATGATCTGGCGTCAGATACGCAGTATTTT.

The chain carries TRBV9 and TRBJ2-1; TRBD2 might be the D (5 bases). The J call may be in error: the DNA end matches TRBJ2-7 better. Germline-derived CDR1 and CDR2 are SGDLS and YYNGEE. CDR3 length: 15 residues. The CDR3 DNA reads TGTGCCAGCAGCCAGAGCGGCGAGTCCTACAATGAGCAGTACTTC. Translated, it gives CASSQSGESYNEQYF.

The chain combines TRBV11-2 with TRBJ2-7, with 7 nucleotides matching TRBD1. This CDR3 spans 18 amino acids. Losses at the gene ends were 0 bases for V and 3 bases for J; bases not matched to a gene: 14. From germline, CDR1 is SGHAT and CDR2 FQNNGV. CDR3 protein: CASSLDIVLRQGSYEQYF. DNA for the CDR3: TGTGCCAGCAGCTTAGATATTGTCCTCCGACAGGGCAGCTACGAGCAGTACTTC.

This clonotype occurred many times. This sequence joins TRBV6-4 and TRBJ2-3; no clear D gene. The V gene's germline CDR1 is MRHNA and CDR2 SNTAGT. The CDR3 spans 14 residues. The V gene lost 2 bases and the J gene lost 4 bases, with 10 bases spanning the gap. DNA of the CDR3: TGTGCCAGCAGTGACGAAACAGAATCAGATACGCAGTATTTT. Its translation: CASSDETESDTQYF.